A single sample is the source of the 28 T cell receptor beta chains below, sequenced in a study of cytomegalovirus exposure and HLA in healthy donors. The PCR was carried out with 60 Vbeta primers and 13 Jbeta primers. Sequencing was performed with immunoSEQ multiplex PCR; in TCRdb, only in-frame clones are kept and a portion is missing. The sample carries more than 130,000 clones, 77% recorded once. Sequencing used PBMCs. Receptor source: a woman aged 50 to 65 in good health and CMV-seronegative.

The chain combines TRBV19 with TRBJ2-5; TRBD2 aligns across 7 bases. V trimming: 5 bases; J trimming: 4 bases; junction bases outside the gene matches: 4. From germline, CDR1 is LNHDA and CDR2 SQIVND (reference sequence). The CDR3 sequence is 13 residues long. For the CDR3, the DNA is TGTGCCAGTAGTGTGACTAGCCGAGAGACCCAGTACTTC. Translating gives CASSVTSRETQYF. Complete variable domain (other parts from reference TRBV19 and TRBJ2-5): DGGITQSPKYLFRKEGQNVTLSCEQNLNHDAMYWYRQDPGQGLRLIYYSQIVNDFQKGDIAEGYSVSREKKESFPLTVTSAQKNPTAFYLCASSVTSRETQYFGPGTRLLVL.

In this sample, this clone turned up a few times. V usage is TRBV30 and J usage is TRBJ1-4; 12 bases are shared with TRBD1. Per the germline V gene, CDR1 is GTSNPN and CDR2 is SVGIG (reference sequence). This CDR3 has 18 amino acids. Trimming cost V 2 bases and J 2 bases; bases outside gene matches: 9. In DNA, the CDR3 is TGTGCCTGGAGTCTACGGGACAGGGGGCAGGGGACTAATGAAAAACTGTTTTTT. Amino acids: CAWSLRDRGQGTNEKLFF.

The V and J genes are TRBV7-2 and TRBJ1-3; perhaps TRBD1 as D (6 bases). The CDR3 extends over 15 amino acids. Germline lookup yields CDR1 SGHTA and CDR2 FQGNSA. With 5 bases removed from V and 0 bases from J, the gap between germline ends came to 11 bases. The CDR3 DNA reads TGTGCCAGCAGCATTATGACAGGCTCTGGAAACACCATATATTTT. Protein product: CASSIMTGSGNTIYF.

This rearrangement joins TRBV7-6 to TRBJ2-7, with D possibly being TRBD1 (6 bases). From germline, CDR1 is SGHVS and CDR2 FNYEAQ. The CDR3 contains 14 residues. V lost 2 bases, J lost 7 bases, and 15 bases lay in between. CDR3 DNA: TGTGCCAGCAGCTTAAATCTGGGGGCGAGGGAGCAGTACTTC. Translating gives CASSLNLGAREQYF. Looking up the rest from reference TRBV7-6 and TRBJ2-7 gives the full variable domain: GAGVSQSPRYKVTKRGQDVALRCDPISGHVSLYWYRQALGQGPEFLTYFNYEAQQDKSGLPNDRFSAERPEGSISTLTIQRTEQRDSAMYRCASSLNLGAREQYFGPGTRLTVT.

This clone showed up just a few times. This chain links TRBV4-2 with TRBJ1-6; 11 bases are a match to TRBD1. V dropped 2 bases and J dropped 8; count of bases not matched to a gene: 5. Per germline, CDR1 LGHNA and CDR2 YNFKEQ. The CDR3 contains 16 residues. Written as DNA, the CDR3 is TGTGCCAGCAGCCAAAGAACGGGACAGGGGGATTCACCCCTCCACTTT. It is translated as CASSQRTGQGDSPLHF.

The chain employs TRBV28 and TRBJ1-2; D ambiguous. The CDR3 covers 12 residues. Trimming left V 7 bases short and J 8 bases short, with 14 bases between. The germline gives CDR1 MDHEN, CDR2 SYDVKM. The CDR3 DNA reads as TGTGCCAGCACTAATCTTAGTTGGGGCTACACCTTC. Translation gives CASTNLSWGYTF.

DNA for the CDR3: TGTGCCAGCAGTCTTCATTGGACAGGGGTTTCAGAGACCCAGTACTTC. It codes for CASSLHWTGVSETQYF. The chain has TRBV2 and TRBJ2-5; 9 bases match TRBD1. J was trimmed by 4 bases and V by 5 bases; bases with no gene match: 11. This CDR3 spans 16 amino acids. CDR1 is SNHLY, CDR2 FYNNEI, per germline.

This clone was counted a single time. The chain recombines TRBV6-1 with TRBJ2-1, with D hard to call. In germline, CDR1 is MNHNS, CDR2 SASEGT. This CDR3 spans 12 amino acids. V dropped 6 bases and J dropped 6 bases, with 9 bases sitting between them. The CDR3 DNA sequence: TGTGCCAGCAGCTTAAGACTCAATGAGCAGTTCTTC. Translated: CASSLRLNEQFF.

The chain uses TRBV4-2 and TRBJ1-2, with unresolved D. Germline V lookup: CDR1 LGHNA, CDR2 YNFKEQ. V gave up 3 bases and J gave up 3 bases, with 17 bases separating them. The CDR3 is 16 amino acids. CDR3 in DNA: TGTGCCAGCAGCCAGGCGTACCAGGATATCCACTATGGCTACACCTTC. Translated: CASSQAYQDIHYGYTF.

The gene calls are TRBV27 and TRBJ2-7; 9 bases are shared with TRBD2. The germline V gene encodes CDR1 MNHEY and CDR2 SMNVEV (reference sequence). V lost 6 bases to trimming and J lost 5 bases; unmatched junction nucleotides: 8. The CDR3 spans 14 residues. The CDR3 sequence is CASSPAGLANEQYF. The DNA for the CDR3 is TGTGCCAGCAGCCCAGCGGGACTAGCCAACGAGCAGTACTTC.

In the case of this clone: The same CDR3 also results from other DNA sequences found in this sample. The V and J genes are TRBV5-1 and TRBJ2-2; TRBD1 is a possible D gene (5 bases). Trimming removed 0 bases from V and 6 bases from J, with 6 bases in between. This CDR3 spans 13 amino acids. Looked up from germline, CDR1 is SGHRS and CDR2 is YFSETQ. DNA for the CDR3: TGCGCCAGCAGCTTGGAAGGGGCCGGGGAGCTGTTTTTT. Translation gives CASSLEGAGELFF.

The chain has TRBV6-6 and TRBJ1-1; D ambiguous. The CDR3 runs to 13 residues. Germline lookup yields CDR1 MNHNY and CDR2 SVGAGI (reference sequence). Trimming stripped 7 bases from V and 5 bases from J, with 14 bases between. Here the CDR3 reads CASTPQRETEAFF. The CDR3 DNA reads TGTGCCAGCACCCCACAGAGGGAGACTGAAGCTTTCTTT.

V is TRBV14 and J is TRBJ1-1; D possibly corresponds to TRBD1 (5 bases). CDR1 is SGHDN, CDR2 FVKESK, per germline. V was clipped by 4 bases and J by 1 base, with 10 bases between them. The CDR3 totals 14 residues. The CDR3 reads CASSPRRGNTEAFF. The CDR3 DNA sequence: TGTGCCAGCAGCCCTAGAAGGGGGAACACTGAAGCTTTCTTT.

This clone was counted a few times. The chain uses TRBV30 and TRBJ1-6; TRBD1 is a possible D gene (5 bases). Per the germline V gene, CDR1 is GTSNPN and CDR2 is SVGIG (reference sequence). The CDR3 has 13 amino acids. The ends were cut back, 4 bases at V and 7 bases at J, with 11 bases in the middle. The CDR3 loop reads CAWKGLTNSPLHF. Here the CDR3 DNA reads TGTGCCTGGAAGGGACTGACCAATTCACCCCTCCACTTT. Full variable domain (outside the CDR3, taken from reference TRBV30 and TRBJ1-6): SQTIHQWPATLVQPVGSPLSLECTVEGTSNPNLYWYRQAAGRGLQLLFYSVGIGQISSEVPQNLSASRPQDRQFILSSKKLLLSDSGFYLCAWKGLTNSPLHFGNGTRLTVT.

The rearrangement joins TRBV4-1 to TRBJ1-5; tentative D call: TRBD1 (6 bases). V lost 1 base to trimming and J lost 1 base, with 8 bases between them. The CDR3 covers 15 residues. Germline CDR1 is MGHRA and CDR2 is YSYEKL. This CDR3 reads CASSQGGQSNQPQHF. The CDR3 bases are TGCGCCAGCAGCCAAGGGGGGCAGAGCAATCAGCCCCAGCATTTT.

V usage is TRBV5-1 and J usage is TRBJ1-1; no definite D call. The CDR3 has 13 residues. Germline assignment: CDR1 SGHRS and CDR2 YFSETQ. V was clipped by 0 bases and J by 2 bases, with 5 bases between them. DNA of the CDR3: TGCGCCAGCAGCTTGGAGCCCAACACTGAAGCTTTCTTT. Amino acids: CASSLEPNTEAFF.

As regards this clone: The junction differs from germline at one of its ends, possibly a read error. The rearrangement joins TRBV6-5 to TRBJ2-5; D is ambiguous. CDR1 and CDR2 (germline): MNHEY, SVGAGI. The CDR3 totals 12 residues. CDR3 bases: TGTGCCAGCAATTACCCCGCGGAGACCCAGTACTTC. Translating gives CASNYPAETQYF.

The chain recombines TRBV27 with TRBJ1-2; 8 positions agree with TRBD1. With 4 bases clipped from V and 4 bases from J, the junction kept 2 bases outside the gene matches. The V gene's germline CDR1 is MNHEY and CDR2 SMNVEV (reference sequence). The length of the CDR3 is 13 residues. CDR3 residues: CASSSTGGYGYTF. CDR3 nucleotide sequence: TGTGCCAGCAGTTCTACAGGGGGCTATGGCTACACCTTC.

V is TRBV11-3 and J is TRBJ2-5, with TRBD1 identical over 8 bases. The CDR3 extends over 16 amino acids. CDR1 and CDR2 from the germline V gene are SGHNT and YENEEA. Trimming removed 4 bases from V and 1 base from J; junction bases left unmatched: 8. The CDR3: CASSYGDRRAQETQYF. CDR3 DNA sequence: TGTGCCAGCAGCTACGGGGACAGGAGGGCCCAAGAGACCCAGTACTTC.

The chain is built from TRBV30 and TRBJ1-1; 9 bases align to TRBD1. Germline values: CDR1 GTSNPN, CDR2 SVGIG (reference sequence). The CDR3 extends over 12 amino acids. With 8 bases clipped from V and 7 bases from J, the junction kept 8 bases outside the gene matches. The CDR3 protein is CARGTGRNEAFF. The CDR3 DNA sequence: TGTGCCCGCGGGACAGGGAGGAATGAAGCTTTCTTT.

The rearrangement uses TRBV7-9 and TRBJ2-5; 7 nucleotides align to TRBD1. V gave up 5 bases and J gave up 13 bases; unmatched junction bases: 7. Germline loops: CDR1 SEHNR, CDR2 FQNEAQ (reference sequence). The CDR3 totals 11 residues. This CDR3 is CASSLTGLLYF. CDR3 DNA: TGTGCCAGCAGCCTGACAGGGCTTCTGTACTTC.

The rearrangement links TRBV18 to TRBJ1-2; TRBD1 might be the D (5 bases). This CDR3 is 15 amino acids long. Germline V gives CDR1 KGHSH, CDR2 LQKENI. With 6 bases removed from V and 2 bases from J, the gap between germline ends came to 16 bases. The CDR3: CASSQTGGGNYGYTF. The CDR3 coding sequence is TGTGCCAGCTCCCAAACGGGGGGTGGCAACTATGGCTACACCTTC.

In its sample, this clone was seen a few times. The chain uses TRBV5-1 and TRBJ2-1, with 8 bases aligning to TRBD1. Per germline, CDR1 SGHRS and CDR2 YFSETQ. The junction had 1 base not matched to a gene; V was cut back by 0 bases and J by 2 bases. The CDR3 extends over 15 amino acids. In nucleotides, the CDR3 is TGCGCCAGCAGCTTGGACAGGGGGGCCTACAATGAGCAGTTCTTC. Amino acids: CASSLDRGAYNEQFF.

The chain is built from TRBV7-2 and TRBJ2-3; 11 bases are a match to TRBD2. The CDR3 spans 16 residues. Looked up from germline, CDR1 is SGHTA and CDR2 is FQGNSA. Losses at the gene ends were 5 bases for V and 3 bases for J; bases not matched to a gene: 7. CDR3 DNA sequence: TGTGCCAGCAGCACAATAATAGCGGGGGGGACAGATACGCAGTATTTT. Translating gives CASSTIIAGGTDTQYF.

DNA for the CDR3: TGTGCCAGCAGCTTAGCGTCGGGGGTCGGGACCCAGTACTTC. Amino acid sequence: CASSLASGVGTQYF. The chain recombines TRBV11-1 with TRBJ2-5; D might be TRBD2 (6 bases). V was shortened by 0 bases and J by 7 bases, with 12 bases between the two germline ends. CDR1 is SGHAT and CDR2 is FQDESV in the germline V gene (reference sequence). This CDR3 comprises 14 residues.

The chain is built from TRBV6-1 and TRBJ1-6; 9 nucleotides align to TRBD1. J gave up 9 bases and V 1 base, and 10 bases lay outside the gene matches. Germline V gene data show CDR1 as MNHNS and CDR2 as SASEGT. The CDR3 loop spans 17 amino acids. This CDR3 reads CASSEEGTGNLGSPLHF. For the CDR3, the DNA is TGTGCCAGCAGTGAAGAGGGGACAGGGAACCTCGGTTCACCCCTCCACTTT.

The chain has TRBV19 and TRBJ1-2; 7 bases are a match to TRBD1. Germline-derived CDR1 and CDR2 are LNHDA and SQIVND (reference sequence). The CDR3 is made up of 13 amino acids. V was clipped by 5 bases and J by 6 bases; unmatched bases: 6. The CDR3 protein is CASSPDRVDGYTF. The CDR3 region has the DNA TGTGCCAGTAGTCCCGACAGGGTGGATGGCTACACCTTC.

This chain joins TRBV4-1 and TRBJ2-7, with TRBD2 matching over 11 bases. With V trimmed by 0 bases and J by 3 bases, 4 bases remained unmatched. The germline gives CDR1 MGHRA, CDR2 YSYEKL. The CDR3 is 16 residues long. The CDR3: CASSQELAGAFYEQYF. Written as DNA, the CDR3 is TGCGCCAGCAGCCAAGAACTAGCGGGGGCCTTCTACGAGCAGTACTTC.